These T cell receptor beta chains were read from a single sample in a study of blood T cell repertoires in COVID-19. Profiling relied on immunoSEQ multiplex PCR, and the TCRdb table lists in-frame clones only, not all of them. Of roughly 230,000 clones in the sample, around nine tenths were seen once. The sample was PBMCs or T cells enriched from blood (not recorded which). The source is a man younger than 45 in a cohort exposed to, infected with or recovered from COVID-19 (not recorded which). Both conserved end residues are part of each CDR3. D genes are given only for firm matches. Size is omitted from some rows. Given values are once, few, many or a class for expanded clones.

clone size: -
D gene: TRBD1
J gene: TRBJ2-7
V gene: TRBV28
CDR3 protein: CASSLRTGVLYEQYF
CDR3 DNA: TGTGCCAGCAGTTTAAGGACAGGGGTTCTCTACGAGCAGTACTTC

clone size: -
D gene: -
J gene: TRBJ2-3
V gene: TRBV5-1
CDR3 protein: CASSLGSSTDTQYF
CDR3 DNA: TGCGCCAGCAGCCTCGGGAGTAGCACAGATACGCAGTATTTT

clone size: -
D gene: TRBD1
J gene: TRBJ2-7
V gene: TRBV18
CDR3 protein: CASSPVSRGLTNYEQYF
CDR3 DNA: TGTGCCAGCTCACCCGTATCGAGGGGGCTGACCAACTACGAGCAGTACTTC

clone size: few
D gene: -
J gene: TRBJ2-7
V gene: TRBV27
CDR3 protein: CASSRSGTVSYEQYF
CDR3 DNA: TGTGCCAGCAGTCGATCCGGGACTGTTTCCTACGAGCAGTACTTC

clone size: -
D gene: TRBD1
J gene: TRBJ2-7
V gene: TRBV29-1
CDR3 protein: CSVATGTGLKEQYF
CDR3 DNA: TGCAGCGTAGCAACCGGGACAGGCCTCAAAGAGCAGTACTTC

clone size: -
D gene: TRBD1
J gene: TRBJ1-1
V gene: TRBV7-9
CDR3 protein: CASSSDRVSTEAFF
CDR3 DNA: TGTGCCAGCAGTTCGGACAGGGTATCAACGGAAGCTTTCTTT

clone size: few
D gene: -
J gene: TRBJ2-7
V gene: TRBV28
CDR3 protein: CASSLLAATYEQYF
CDR3 DNA: TGTGCCAGCAGTCTATTAGCGGCTACCTACGAGCAGTACTTC

clone size: -
D gene: -
J gene: TRBJ1-2
V gene: TRBV12-3/TRBV12-4
CDR3 protein: CASTLGGNYGYTF
CDR3 DNA: TGTGCCAGCACCCTGGGGGGAAACTATGGCTACACCTTC

clone size: -
D gene: TRBD1
J gene: TRBJ2-3
V gene: TRBV15
CDR3 protein: CATSRFQGVENTQYF
CDR3 DNA: TGTGCCACCAGCAGATTCCAGGGGGTGGAAAATACGCAGTATTTT

clone size: -
D gene: -
J gene: TRBJ2-7
V gene: TRBV7-9
CDR3 protein: CASSLPRSNEQYF
CDR3 DNA: TGTGCCAGCAGCCTACCCCGATCAAACGAGCAGTACTTC

clone size: few
D gene: -
J gene: TRBJ1-5
V gene: TRBV9
CDR3 protein: CASSSGDSNQPQHF
CDR3 DNA: TGTGCCAGCAGCAGCGGTGATAGCAATCAGCCCCAGCATTTT

clone size: -
D gene: -
J gene: TRBJ2-7
V gene: TRBV11-2
CDR3 protein: CASSPFTGMYEQYF
CDR3 DNA: TGTGCCAGCAGCCCATTCACAGGGATGTACGAGCAGTACTTC

clone size: -
D gene: TRBD1
J gene: TRBJ2-1
V gene: TRBV11-2
CDR3 protein: CASSLDRDRQFF
CDR3 DNA: TGTGCCAGCAGCTTAGATAGGGACAGGCAGTTCTTC

clone size: -
D gene: TRBD2
J gene: TRBJ2-2
V gene: TRBV7-2
CDR3 protein: CASSLGSGRSPGELFF
CDR3 DNA: TGTGCCAGCAGCTTAGGTAGCGGGAGATCGCCCGGGGAGCTGTTTTTT

clone size: -
D gene: TRBD1
J gene: TRBJ1-3
V gene: TRBV11-2
CDR3 protein: CASSLGTGGNTIYF
CDR3 DNA: TGTGCCAGCAGCTTAGGGACAGGGGGAAACACCATATATTTT

clone size: -
D gene: -
J gene: TRBJ1-1
V gene: TRBV24-1
CDR3 protein: CATSDLEGKAFF
CDR3 DNA: TGTGCCACCAGTGATTTGGAGGGTAAAGCTTTCTTT

clone size: many
D gene: TRBD2
J gene: TRBJ2-7
V gene: TRBV19
CDR3 protein: CASKELAAPHYEQYF
CDR3 DNA: TGTGCCAGTAAGGAACTAGCGGCGCCACACTACGAGCAGTACTTC

clone size: -
D gene: TRBD2
J gene: TRBJ2-2
V gene: TRBV9
CDR3 protein: CASTIGSGANTGELFF
CDR3 DNA: TGTGCCAGCACCATTGGTAGCGGGGCGAACACCGGGGAGCTGTTTTTT

clone size: -
D gene: -
J gene: TRBJ2-2
V gene: TRBV11-2
CDR3 protein: CASSLSNTGELFF
CDR3 DNA: TGTGCCAGCAGTCTAAGTAACACCGGGGAGCTGTTTTTT

clone size: -
D gene: -
J gene: TRBJ1-2
V gene: TRBV7-9
CDR3 protein: CASSLVGVGYTF
CDR3 DNA: TGTGCCAGCAGCTTAGTCGGGGTCGGCTACACCTTC

clone size: -
D gene: TRBD2
J gene: TRBJ2-3
V gene: TRBV10-1
CDR3 protein: CASSRDSGRGEARDTQYF
CDR3 DNA: TGCGCCAGCAGTCGAGATAGCGGGAGGGGCGAAGCAAGGGATACGCAGTATTTT

clone size: once
D gene: -
J gene: TRBJ2-7
V gene: TRBV6-5
CDR3 protein: CASSYNLTAAYEQYF
CDR3 DNA: TGTGCCAGCAGTTACAATTTGACAGCCGCGTACGAGCAGTACTTC

clone size: -
D gene: TRBD1
J gene: TRBJ1-2
V gene: TRBV5-1
CDR3 protein: CASSVNRDRIYGYTF
CDR3 DNA: TGCGCCAGCAGCGTGAACCGGGACAGGATTTATGGCTACACCTTC

clone size: -
D gene: -
J gene: TRBJ1-4
V gene: TRBV9
CDR3 protein: CASSVQGMTNEKLFF
CDR3 DNA: TGTGCCAGCAGCGTGCAGGGGATGACTAATGAAAAACTGTTTTTT

clone size: -
D gene: -
J gene: TRBJ2-6
V gene: TRBV19
CDR3 protein: CASSIQGTLSGANVLTF
CDR3 DNA: TGTGCCAGTAGTATACAGGGTACACTCTCGGGGGCCAACGTCCTGACTTTC

clone size: -
D gene: -
J gene: TRBJ1-5
V gene: TRBV27
CDR3 protein: CASSFSSSNQPQHF
CDR3 DNA: TGTGCCAGCAGTTTTTCTAGTAGCAATCAGCCCCAGCATTTT

clone size: -
D gene: TRBD1
J gene: TRBJ1-5
V gene: TRBV5-1
CDR3 protein: CASSSGTGNQPQHF
CDR3 DNA: TGCGCCAGCAGTTCCGGGACAGGGAATCAGCCCCAGCATTTT

clone size: -
D gene: TRBD2
J gene: TRBJ2-1
V gene: TRBV11-2
CDR3 protein: CASSRTGTSDYNEQFF
CDR3 DNA: TGTGCCAGCAGCCGGACCGGGACTAGCGATTACAATGAGCAGTTCTTC

clone size: -
D gene: -
J gene: TRBJ2-7
V gene: TRBV7-2
CDR3 protein: CASSLAQLATSYEQYF
CDR3 DNA: TGTGCCAGCAGCTTAGCGCAGCTAGCGACCTCCTACGAGCAGTACTTC

clone size: -
D gene: -
J gene: TRBJ2-2
V gene: TRBV24-1
CDR3 protein: CATAVANTGELFF
CDR3 DNA: TGTGCCACCGCAGTGGCAAACACCGGGGAGCTGTTTTTT

clone size: -
D gene: -
J gene: TRBJ1-2
V gene: TRBV5-4
CDR3 protein: CASTPGVGGDYGYTF
CDR3 DNA: TGTGCCAGCACTCCAGGGGTTGGGGGTGACTATGGCTACACCTTC

clone size: -
D gene: -
J gene: TRBJ1-1
V gene: TRBV19
CDR3 protein: CASSPTLNTEAFF
CDR3 DNA: TGTGCCAGTAGTCCAACTTTGAACACTGAAGCTTTCTTT

clone size: -
D gene: TRBD1
J gene: TRBJ1-5
V gene: TRBV7-6
CDR3 protein: CASSSGQDHSNQPQHF
CDR3 DNA: TGTGCCAGCAGCTCCGGACAGGATCATAGCAATCAGCCCCAGCATTTT

clone size: -
D gene: -
J gene: TRBJ1-5
V gene: TRBV5-4
CDR3 protein: CASSLNRETGQPQHF
CDR3 DNA: TGTGCCAGCAGCTTGAATAGGGAGACTGGTCAGCCCCAGCATTTT

clone size: -
D gene: -
J gene: TRBJ2-7
V gene: TRBV7-6
CDR3 protein: CASSLASLGQGTYEQYF
CDR3 DNA: TGTGCCAGCAGCTTAGCGTCGCTGGGGCAGGGGACCTACGAGCAGTACTTC

clone size: -
D gene: -
J gene: TRBJ1-5
V gene: TRBV9
CDR3 protein: CASSVGGSNQPQHF
CDR3 DNA: TGTGCCAGCAGCGTAGGAGGGAGCAATCAGCCCCAGCATTTT

clone size: -
D gene: -
J gene: TRBJ2-3
V gene: TRBV5-1
CDR3 protein: CASSLGTETQYF
CDR3 DNA: TGCGCCAGCAGCCTAGGGACTGAGACGCAGTATTTT

clone size: few
D gene: -
J gene: TRBJ2-1
V gene: TRBV3-1/TRBV3-2
CDR3 protein: CASSQRQNEQFF
CDR3 DNA: TGTGCCAGCAGCCAACGACAGAATGAGCAGTTCTTC

clone size: few
D gene: -
J gene: TRBJ1-1
V gene: TRBV12-5
CDR3 protein: CASDHSKAFF
CDR3 DNA: TGTGCTAGTGACCATTCTAAAGCTTTCTTT

clone size: few
D gene: -
J gene: TRBJ1-1
V gene: TRBV7-3
CDR3 protein: CASSLLRSTEAFF
CDR3 DNA: TGTGCCAGCAGCTTATTGAGGTCCACTGAAGCTTTCTTT

clone size: -
D gene: -
J gene: TRBJ2-7
V gene: TRBV21-1
CDR3 protein: CASSDRGHEQYF
CDR3 DNA: TGTGCCAGCAGCGACAGGGGCCACGAGCAGTACTTC

clone size: -
D gene: TRBD1
J gene: TRBJ2-4
V gene: TRBV4-3
CDR3 protein: CASSQDGTGTKNIQYF
CDR3 DNA: TGCGCCAGCAGCCAAGATGGGACAGGGACCAAAAACATTCAGTACTTC

clone size: -
D gene: TRBD2
J gene: TRBJ2-5
V gene: TRBV5-6
CDR3 protein: CASSLDQGLAGAYGTQYF
CDR3 DNA: TGTGCCAGCAGCTTGGACCAGGGACTAGCGGGAGCTTACGGGACCCAGTACTTC

clone size: -
D gene: TRBD2
J gene: TRBJ2-1
V gene: TRBV9
CDR3 protein: CASSETGLGSYNEQFF
CDR3 DNA: TGTGCCAGCAGCGAGACGGGACTAGGCTCCTACAATGAGCAGTTCTTC

clone size: -
D gene: -
J gene: TRBJ2-7
V gene: TRBV18
CDR3 protein: CASSPGQGREYEQYF
CDR3 DNA: TGTGCCAGCTCACCGGGGCAGGGCCGAGAATACGAGCAGTACTTC

clone size: -
D gene: TRBD1
J gene: TRBJ1-6
V gene: TRBV27
CDR3 protein: CASSSGGYSPLHF
CDR3 DNA: TGTGCCAGCAGCTCAGGGGGTTACTCACCCCTCCACTTT

clone size: -
D gene: TRBD2
J gene: TRBJ2-1
V gene: TRBV24-1
CDR3 protein: CATSDPAEGLAGGRLFF
CDR3 DNA: TGTGCCACCAGTGATCCCGCCGAGGGACTAGCGGGAGGGCGATTATTCTTC

clone size: -
D gene: -
J gene: TRBJ2-5
V gene: TRBV5-4
CDR3 protein: CASSLDGGAGRETQYF
CDR3 DNA: TGTGCCAGCAGCTTGGACGGGGGAGCAGGGAGGGAGACCCAGTACTTC